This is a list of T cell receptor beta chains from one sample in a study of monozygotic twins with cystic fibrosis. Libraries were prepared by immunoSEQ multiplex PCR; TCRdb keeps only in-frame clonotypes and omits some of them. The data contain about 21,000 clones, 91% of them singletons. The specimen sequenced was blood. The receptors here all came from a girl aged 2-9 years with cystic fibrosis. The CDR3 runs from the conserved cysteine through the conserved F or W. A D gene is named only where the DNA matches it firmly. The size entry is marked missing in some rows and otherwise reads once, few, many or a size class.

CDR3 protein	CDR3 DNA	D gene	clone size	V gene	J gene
CASSLYRQGGAVLDTQYF	TGTGCCAGCAGCCTCTACCGACAAGGAGGGGCAGTGTTAGATACGCAGTATTTT	-	-	TRBV11-2	TRBJ2-3
CASSGQRGYEQYF	TGTGCCAGCAGCGGACAAAGGGGCTACGAGCAGTACTTC	-	-	TRBV7-9	TRBJ2-7
CASSKPGQGEAFF	TGTGCCAGCAGTAAGCCGGGACAGGGTGAAGCTTTCTTT	TRBD1	-	TRBV7-2	TRBJ1-1
CASSVVSSTEAFF	TGTGCCAGCAGCGTAGTTTCGTCGACTGAAGCTTTCTTT	-	-	TRBV9	TRBJ1-1
CASSQDQGFTYNEQFF	TGTGCCAGCAGCCAAGATCAGGGTTTCACCTACAATGAGCAGTTCTTC	-	once	TRBV14	TRBJ2-1
CAISGGIPNEKLFF	TGTGCCATCAGTGGGGGAATCCCTAATGAAAAACTGTTTTTT	-	-	TRBV10-3	TRBJ1-4
CASRRTGDGYTF	TGTGCCAGCAGGCGGACAGGGGATGGCTACACCTTC	TRBD1	-	TRBV27	TRBJ1-2
CAWEGGRGYGYTF	TGTGCCTGGGAAGGGGGGAGGGGGTATGGCTACACCTTC	-	-	TRBV30	TRBJ1-2
CASSNSRDGWRNEQFF	TGTGCCAGCAGCAACAGCCGGGACGGCTGGAGGAATGAGCAGTTCTTC	-	-	TRBV7-9	TRBJ2-1
CASSFRTGGAYGYTF	TGTGCCAGCAGCTTTCGGACAGGTGGGGCCTATGGCTACACCTTC	TRBD1	-	TRBV7-2	TRBJ1-2
CASSLVGVGNYGYTF	TGTGCCAGCAGCTTAGTGGGGGTAGGTAACTATGGCTACACCTTC	-	-	TRBV7-2	TRBJ1-2
CSVERREWGDTQYF	TGCAGCGTTGAAAGGCGGGAGTGGGGAGATACGCAGTATTTT	TRBD2	-	TRBV29-1	TRBJ2-3
CASRRDSHGYTF	TGTGCCAGCCGAAGGGACAGTCATGGCTACACCTTC	TRBD1	-	TRBV27	TRBJ1-2
CSAGNNEQFF	TGCAGTGCCGGCAACAATGAGCAGTTCTTC	-	-	TRBV20-1	TRBJ2-1
CATRDRGNTEAFF	TGTGCCACCCGGGACAGGGGGAACACTGAAGCTTTCTTT	TRBD1	few	TRBV10-3	TRBJ1-1
CASSPRVVSANTGELFF	TGTGCCAGCAGCCCCCGTGTAGTTTCTGCGAACACCGGGGAGCTGTTTTTT	-	-	TRBV9	TRBJ2-2
CSVVQGTGGGYTF	TGCAGCGTTGTCCAGGGAACGGGGGGTGGCTACACCTTC	-	once	TRBV29-1	TRBJ1-2
CASSLAPLNEQFF	TGTGCCAGCAGCTTAGCGCCCCTCAATGAGCAGTTCTTC	-	-	TRBV7-2	TRBJ2-1
CASSQDGSGGHQPQHF	TGCGCCAGCAGCCAAGACGGATCCGGAGGACATCAGCCCCAGCATTTT	-	-	TRBV4-1	TRBJ1-5
CASIFPDFGRHYEQYF	TGTGCCAGCATTTTTCCTGACTTTGGGCGGCACTACGAGCAGTACTTC	-	-	TRBV27	TRBJ2-7
CASSQDRAGTEAFF	TGCGCCAGCAGCCAAGACCGGGCCGGCACTGAAGCTTTCTTT	-	-	TRBV4-1	TRBJ1-1
CASSGGQGAINQPQHF	TGCGCCAGCAGCGGGGGACAGGGCGCCATCAATCAGCCCCAGCATTTT	TRBD1	-	TRBV4-1	TRBJ1-5
CAWSGQENQPQHF	TGTGCCTGGAGTGGACAGGAAAATCAGCCCCAGCATTTT	-	-	TRBV30	TRBJ1-5
CASSYSHGAGELFF	TGTGCCAGCAGTTACTCTCACGGGGCCGGGGAGCTGTTTTTT	-	once	TRBV6-5	TRBJ2-2
CASSVSGPDYNEQFF	TGTGCCAGCAGTGTATCGGGGCCCGACTACAATGAGCAGTTCTTC	-	medium-sized	TRBV6-4	TRBJ2-1
CASSMQEGNQPQHF	TGTGCCAGTAGTATGCAGGAGGGGAATCAGCCCCAGCATTTT	-	few	TRBV19	TRBJ1-5
CASSPGTNTEAFF	TGTGCCAGCAGCCCCGGGACGAACACTGAAGCTTTCTTT	-	-	TRBV5-4	TRBJ1-1
CASSGLSYNEQFF	TGTGCCAGTAGTGGGTTATCCTACAATGAGCAGTTCTTC	-	-	TRBV19	TRBJ2-1
CASSGALNTEAFF	TGTGCCAGTTCAGGGGCCCTGAACACTGAAGCTTTCTTT	-	-	TRBV2	TRBJ1-1
CASSPGTASGNTIYF	TGTGCCAGCAGCCCAGGGACAGCCTCTGGAAACACCATATATTTT	TRBD1	-	TRBV7-2	TRBJ1-3
CASSQEEGRDQPQHF	TGCGCCAGCAGCCAAGAAGAGGGAAGGGATCAGCCCCAGCATTTT	-	-	TRBV4-1	TRBJ1-5
CASSGGSNQPQHF	TGTGCCAGCAGTGGTGGTAGCAATCAGCCCCAGCATTTT	-	-	TRBV25-1	TRBJ1-5
CASSAALTSGGTDTQYF	TGTGCCAGCAGTGCCGCCCTGACTAGCGGGGGCACAGATACGCAGTATTTT	TRBD2	once	TRBV2	TRBJ2-3
CAWMALNTEAFF	TGTGCCTGGATGGCTTTGAACACTGAAGCTTTCTTT	-	-	TRBV30	TRBJ1-1
CASSLALGEQFF	TGTGCCAGCAGCTTAGCGCTTGGTGAGCAGTTCTTC	-	once	TRBV11-2	TRBJ2-1
CATSRDRGGGWDTEAFF	TGTGCCACCAGCAGAGATCGCGGGGGCGGTTGGGACACTGAAGCTTTCTTT	-	-	TRBV15	TRBJ1-1
CASSYFEAGNNEQFF	TGTGCCAGCAGTTACTTTGAAGCGGGTAACAATGAGCAGTTCTTC	-	-	TRBV6-5	TRBJ2-1
CASSLGQGLAYEQYF	TGTGCCAGCAGCTTGGGACAGGGCTTGGCCTACGAGCAGTACTTC	TRBD1	-	TRBV5-6	TRBJ2-7
CASSPLLGQGGTGELFF	TGTGCCAGCTCACCACTGCTGGGACAGGGAGGCACCGGGGAGCTGTTTTTT	TRBD1	-	TRBV18	TRBJ2-2
CASSEGQAHPISYEQYF	TGCGCCAGCAGTGAGGGACAGGCTCATCCTATTTCCTACGAGCAGTACTTC	TRBD1	-	TRBV10-1	TRBJ2-7
CASSAGISDTQYF	TGTGCCAGCAGCGCAGGAATATCGGATACGCAGTATTTT	-	once	TRBV9	TRBJ2-3
CASSPGLAGGGTQYF	TGTGCCAGCAGTCCAGGACTAGCGGGGGGAGGTACGCAGTATTTT	TRBD2	-	TRBV27	TRBJ2-3
CATSRNIGQGHQPQHF	TGTGCCACCAGCAGAAATATCGGACAGGGCCATCAGCCCCAGCATTTT	TRBD1	-	TRBV15	TRBJ1-5
CASSLALGLAGGPFNEQFF	TGTGCCAGCAGCTTAGCGCTGGGACTAGCGGGAGGGCCTTTTAATGAGCAGTTCTTC	TRBD2	-	TRBV7-2	TRBJ2-1
CASSIGGPHNEQFF	TGTGCCAGTAGTATAGGTGGGCCCCACAATGAGCAGTTCTTC	-	-	TRBV19	TRBJ2-1
CASSSFPRDRENTEAFF	TGTGCCAGCAGCTCCTTCCCCCGGGACAGGGAGAACACTGAAGCTTTCTTT	TRBD1	-	TRBV11-2	TRBJ1-1
CASSPIGTGRQETQYF	TGCGCCAGCAGCCCTATTGGGACAGGTCGACAAGAGACCCAGTACTTC	TRBD1	-	TRBV5-1	TRBJ2-5
CASSPSDTRFNYGYTF	TGTGCCAGCAGCCCCTCGGACACTCGCTTTAACTATGGCTACACCTTC	-	-	TRBV7-6	TRBJ1-2
CASSLERVSYTF	TGCGCCAGCAGCTTGGAAAGGGTTAGCTACACCTTC	-	-	TRBV5-1	TRBJ1-2
CASSLDVVAGNTIYF	TGCGCCAGCAGCTTGGACGTCGTCGCCGGAAACACCATATATTTT	-	-	TRBV5-1	TRBJ1-3
CAWSVGPDTQYF	TGCGCCTGGAGTGTAGGCCCAGATACGCAGTATTTT	-	-	TRBV30	TRBJ2-3
CASKSAGSYSNQPQHF	TGTGCCAGCAAGTCGGCAGGGTCGTATAGCAATCAGCCCCAGCATTTT	-	-	TRBV28	TRBJ1-5
CASSQGLAGTNEQFF	TGTGCCAGCAGCCAAGGACTAGCGGGAACCAATGAGCAGTTCTTC	TRBD2	few	TRBV4-2	TRBJ2-1
CASSYGTTDNEQFF	TGTGCCAGCAGCTACGGGACGACTGACAATGAGCAGTTCTTC	-	-	TRBV5-6	TRBJ2-1
CASLGSPGYGYTF	TGTGCCAGCCTAGGGAGTCCTGGCTATGGCTACACCTTC	-	once	TRBV25-1	TRBJ1-2